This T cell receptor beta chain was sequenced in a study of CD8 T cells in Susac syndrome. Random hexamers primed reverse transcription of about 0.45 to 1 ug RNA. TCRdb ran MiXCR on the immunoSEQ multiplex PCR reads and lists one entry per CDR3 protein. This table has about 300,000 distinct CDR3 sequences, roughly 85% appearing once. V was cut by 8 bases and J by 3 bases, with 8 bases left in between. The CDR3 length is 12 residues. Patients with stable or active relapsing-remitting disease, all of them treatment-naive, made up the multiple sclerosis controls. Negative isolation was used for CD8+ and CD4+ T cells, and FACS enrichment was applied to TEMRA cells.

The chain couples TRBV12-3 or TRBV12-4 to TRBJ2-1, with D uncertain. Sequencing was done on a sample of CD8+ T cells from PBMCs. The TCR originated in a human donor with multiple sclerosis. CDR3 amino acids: CASCHYYNEQFF. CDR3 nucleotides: TGTGCCAGCTGCCACTACTACAATGAGCAGTTCTTC.